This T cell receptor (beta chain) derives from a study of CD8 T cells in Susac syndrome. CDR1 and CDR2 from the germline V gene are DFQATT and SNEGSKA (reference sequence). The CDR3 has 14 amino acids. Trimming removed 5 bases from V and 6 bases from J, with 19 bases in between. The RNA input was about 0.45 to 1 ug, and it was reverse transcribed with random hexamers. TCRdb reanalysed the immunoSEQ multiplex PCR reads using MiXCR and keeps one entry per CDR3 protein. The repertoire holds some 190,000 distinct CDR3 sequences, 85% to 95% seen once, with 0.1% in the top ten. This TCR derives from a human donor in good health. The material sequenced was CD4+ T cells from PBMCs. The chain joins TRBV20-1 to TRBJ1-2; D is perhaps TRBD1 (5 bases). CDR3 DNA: TGCAGTGCTTTCGGGGGACTCGGGAGGGATGGCTACACCTTC. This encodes CSAFGGLGRDGYTF.